The clone carrying this T cell receptor beta chain occurred a few times. Its matching antigen is unknown. One entry per CDR3 protein results from TCRdb running MiXCR on the reads. The sample gives fewer than 80,000 distinct CDR3 sequences, roughly 20% of which show up once; roughly 8% is in the top ten. Germline lookup yields CDR1 ENHRY and CDR2 SYGVKD. With V trimmed by 6 bases and J by 3 bases, 7 bases remained unmatched. The CDR3 sequence is 14 residues long. The data originate from a study of type 1 regulatory T cells. About the research overall: An in vitro protocol generated T-allo10, a Tr1-enriched, alloantigen-specific CD4 T cell product. The study's findings and limits: Compared with non-type 1 regulatory T cells, type 1 regulatory T cells showed a more restricted TCR repertoire.

The J gene is TRBJ2-7, the V gene TRBV10-3, with TRBD2 identical over 8 bases. Sequenced material: cultured type 1 regulatory T (Tr1) cells, either the whole culture or a sorted fraction (not recorded which). The sequence was obtained from a human donor in good health. The CDR3 region is CAIRPGLEGYEQYF. The CDR3 DNA is TGTGCCATCAGGCCGGGACTAGAAGGCTACGAGCAGTACTTC.